The T cell receptor (beta chain) under discussion was sequenced for a study of blood T cell repertoires in COVID-19. About the study: PBMCs, B-cell-depleted T cells, or T cells were the source of the cDNA or gDNA that made up the material.

The method was immunoSEQ multiplex PCR; TCRdb's version includes in-frame clones alone and lacks a portion of them. The sample comprises 100,000 to 150,000 clones, approximately 84% of which are singletons, and roughly 15% rests with the top ten. The receptor comes from a woman of 80 years or more with acute or convalescent COVID-19. Sequences were obtained from peripheral blood.

The CDR3 DNA is TGTGCCAGCAGCTTAAGGGCGGGGGGCCGCACAGATACGCAGTATTTT. Translated, it gives CASSLRAGGRTDTQYF. This chain joins TRBV7-8 and TRBJ2-3; TRBD2 matches at 8 bases. CDR1 and CDR2 (germline): SGHVS, FQNEAQ. This CDR3 region has 16 residues. Trimming removed 2 bases from V and 1 base from J; junction bases left unmatched: 5.